These T cell receptor beta chains were read from a single sample in a study of CD8+CD57+ T cells in acquired aplastic anemia. TCRdb recomputed calls from the reads with MiXCR, one row per CDR3 protein. The top ten clones hold about 31% of a sample with 120,000 or so distinct CDR3 sequences, 55% to 60% of them seen once. The sequencing input was sorted CD4+, CD8+, or CD8+CD57+ T cells (not recorded which) from PBMCs. The source of these receptors is a human donor with aplastic anemia. The conserved cysteine and the conserved F or W are not part of the CDR3 here. A D gene is named only where the DNA matches it firmly.

d_call	v_call	j_call	cdr3_aa
NA	TRBV12-3/TRBV12-4	TRBJ1-1	ASSLRGVAEAF
NA	TRBV10-3	TRBJ1-2	AISEISGAGLQTTNYGYT
NA	TRBV2	TRBJ1-6	AWYPGQLH
TRBD1	TRBV2	TRBJ1-2	ASSRRQGLYT
NA	TRBV29-1	TRBJ2-7	SVEDPPGWEQY
TRBD1	TRBV11-1	TRBJ2-7	ASSLPKTGGDYSSYEQY
NA	TRBV29-1	TRBJ2-1	SGLATLAYNEQF
NA	TRBV24-1	TRBJ2-2	ATSDLASVNTGELF
NA	TRBV25-1	TRBJ1-3	ASRISSGNTIY
NA	TRBV7-9	TRBJ1-5	ASSPKSGQPQH
NA	TRBV7-9	TRBJ2-7	ASSLSYEQY
NA	TRBV19	TRBJ1-4	ASMETWRRNEKLF
TRBD2	TRBV20-1	TRBJ2-1	SARVFGLAGGKSYNEQF
NA	TRBV9	TRBJ1-5	ASSVGPNQPQH
NA	TRBV15	TRBJ2-7	ATSRGAGYEQY
NA	TRBV19	TRBJ1-1	ASSISRINEAF
TRBD1	TRBV4-1	TRBJ2-7	ASSQESSGTGLYEQY
NA	TRBV25-1	TRBJ1-5	ASSESGAGQPQH
NA	TRBV7-2	TRBJ2-3	ASSLPLGDTQY
NA	TRBV10-2	TRBJ1-1	ASKSDSQEAF
TRBD2	TRBV24-1	TRBJ2-7	ATSDLSLAGGHEQY
TRBD1	TRBV2	TRBJ1-6	ASSSRQGAVSYNSPLH
TRBD2	TRBV11-1	TRBJ2-7	AGSLGGLAGPYEQY
TRBD1	TRBV10-3	TRBJ2-7	AIGGQGPSSYEQY
TRBD2	TRBV2	TRBJ2-5	ASSDGFAGGRKTQY
NA	TRBV24-1	TRBJ2-5	ATSDPNLGKETQY
TRBD2	TRBV7-2	TRBJ2-4	ASSPLRGAGGAKNIQY
NA	TRBV7-2	TRBJ1-2	ASSLDAQIYGYT
TRBD1	TRBV6-1	TRBJ1-6	ASGQGANSPLH
NA	TRBV7-2	TRBJ2-3	ASTLLSGDTQY
TRBD1	TRBV24-1	TRBJ2-7	ATRGQGSYEQY
NA	TRBV7-2	TRBJ2-7	ASSLGPIYEQY
TRBD1	TRBV13	TRBJ2-7	ASSLWQGAGEQY
TRBD1	TRBV6-5	TRBJ2-1	ASSLYRTGTIEQF
TRBD1	TRBV5-1	TRBJ1-1	ASSLTGTENTEAF
NA	TRBV7-9	TRBJ2-1	ASSLGGIRSYNEQF
NA	TRBV12-3/TRBV12-4	TRBJ2-7	ASSRAFYEQY
TRBD2	TRBV11-1	TRBJ2-1	ASSLLLAGGPDNEQF
NA	TRBV6-1	TRBJ1-2	ASSPTGAANYGYT
NA	TRBV12-3/TRBV12-4	TRBJ1-2	ASRTGNSGYT
NA	TRBV20-1	TRBJ2-7	SARDYGGNTTYEQY
NA	TRBV10-3	TRBJ2-7	AISEPVGSAEQY
NA	TRBV20-1	TRBJ2-7	SARMTYEQY